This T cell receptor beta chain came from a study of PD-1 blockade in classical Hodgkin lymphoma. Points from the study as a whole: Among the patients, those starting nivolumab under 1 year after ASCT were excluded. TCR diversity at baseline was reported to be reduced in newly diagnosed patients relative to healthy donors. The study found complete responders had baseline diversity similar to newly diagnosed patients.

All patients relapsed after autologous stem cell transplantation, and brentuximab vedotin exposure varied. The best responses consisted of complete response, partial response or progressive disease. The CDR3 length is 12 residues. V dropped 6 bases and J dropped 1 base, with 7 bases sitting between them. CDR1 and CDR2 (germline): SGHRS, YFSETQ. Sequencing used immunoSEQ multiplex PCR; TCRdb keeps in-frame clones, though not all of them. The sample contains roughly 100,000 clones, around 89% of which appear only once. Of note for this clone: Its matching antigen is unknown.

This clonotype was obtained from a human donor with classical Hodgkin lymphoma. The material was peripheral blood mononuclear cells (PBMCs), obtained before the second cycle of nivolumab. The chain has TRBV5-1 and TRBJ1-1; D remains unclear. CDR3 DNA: TGCGCCAGCAAGGGTCGGAACACTGAAGCTTTCTTT. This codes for CASKGRNTEAFF.